Shown below are 13 T cell receptor beta chains from a single sample sequenced in a study of T-cell memory formation after mild COVID-19. TCRdb reprocessed the 5' RACE reads via MiXCR and lists one record per CDR3 protein. The table shows a few hundred thousand distinct CDR3 sequences, with over 8.5% occurring only once. The sample was PBMCs or a T cell subset sorted from them (not recorded which). Source of these receptors: a man younger than 30 who had mild COVID-19 (a few samples of this study predate the infection). Cell type and time point are not known.

This clonotype was recorded many times. This sequence joins TRBV6-2 or TRBV6-3 and TRBJ1-2; D is ambiguous. The CDR3 covers 14 residues. The germline CDR1 and CDR2 sequences are MNHEY and SVGEGT. Trimming stripped 2 bases from V and 4 bases from J, with 11 bases between. This chain's CDR3 is CASSYRGSIYGYTF. The CDR3 DNA follows: TGTGCCAGCAGTTACCGTGGCAGCATCTATGGCTACACCTTC.

This clonotype has ten or more counts. V usage is TRBV4-1 and J usage is TRBJ2-7; D remains ambiguous. V lost 0 bases to trimming and J lost 4 bases, with 4 bases between them. Germline assignment: CDR1 MGHRA and CDR2 YSYEKL. The CDR3 is made up of 12 amino acids. In DNA form, the CDR3 reads TGCGCCAGCAGCCAAGACGTATACGAGCAGTACTTC. Translating gives CASSQDVYEQYF.

This clonotype was picked up many times. J is TRBJ2-7 and V is TRBV14; 9 nucleotides line up with TRBD2. The CDR3 runs 16 residues. CDR1 is SGHDN, CDR2 FVKESK, per germline. Trimming removed 0 bases from V and 3 bases from J; junction bases left unmatched: 6. The CDR3 region is CASSQEKRGERYEQYV. The CDR3 nucleotides are TGTGCCAGCAGCCAAGAGAAGCGGGGGGAACGCTACGAGCAGTACGTC.

This clonotype was counted a few times. The rearrangement links TRBV9 to TRBJ1-1, with D hard to call. Germline V CDR1 and CDR2: SGDLS, YYNGEE. The CDR3 is 16 amino acids. Trimming left V 4 bases short and J 2 bases short, with 18 bases between. The CDR3 DNA is TGTGCCAGCAGCCCAGCATGGCAGACCCTTAACACTGAAGCTTTCTTT. Amino acid sequence: CASSPAWQTLNTEAFF.

This chain uses TRBV6-1 with TRBJ1-1, with D maybe TRBD1 (5 bases). Deletions cut 5 bases from V and 8 bases from J, with 18 bases between. The CDR3 is 14 amino acids. Germline V gene lookup returns CDR1 MNHNS and CDR2 SASEGT. The CDR3 DNA reads as TGTGCCAGCAGTAGGGACGGGGGAGTGGAGGAAGCTTTCTTT. Its protein is CASSRDGGVEEAFF.

This clonotype has more than one count but fewer than ten. The chain recombines TRBV6-2 or TRBV6-3 with TRBJ2-2; D may be TRBD1 (6 bases). The CDR3 has 15 residues. CDR1 is MNHEY and CDR2 is SVGEGT in the germline V gene. V was shortened by 6 bases and J by 5 bases, with 16 bases between the two germline ends. Written as DNA, the CDR3 is TGTGCCAGCAGCTCCCTCAGGGGAATTACCGGGGAGCTGTTTTTT. It specifies CASSSLRGITGELFF.

This clonotype has a count of ten or more. The genes are TRBV28 and TRBJ1-2; TRBD1 matches at 8 bases. Per germline, CDR1 MDHEN and CDR2 SYDVKM. Trimming at V came to 4 bases and at J to 8 bases, leaving 3 bases not matched to a gene. This CDR3 contains 12 residues. The CDR3 DNA follows: TGTGCCAGCAGTTCAGGGGGCATGGGCTACACCTTC. Amino acids: CASSSGGMGYTF.

CDR3: CASTPRQAPVYGYTF. The CDR3 DNA follows: TGTGCCAGCACCCCACGACAGGCCCCTGTCTATGGCTACACCTTC. This chain joins TRBV6-2 or TRBV6-3 and TRBJ1-2; weak D call: TRBD1 (6 bases). Germline loops: CDR1 MNHEY, CDR2 SVGEGT. Between the trimmed V and J ends, which lost 7 bases and 4 bases, there was a span of 19 bases. CDR3 size: 15 residues.

This clonotype has a handful of counts. J is TRBJ1-6 and V is TRBV6-6, with unresolved D. The germline V gene has CDR1 MNHNY and CDR2 SVGAGI (reference sequence). The ends were cut back, 7 bases at V and 7 bases at J, with 5 bases in the middle. The CDR3 consists of 11 residues. For the CDR3, the DNA is TGTGCCAGCATCCAGAATTCACCCCTCCACTTT. This sequence encodes CASIQNSPLHF.

This sequence joins TRBV24-1 and TRBJ2-2; no definite D call. V was cut by 2 bases and J by 2 bases, with 5 bases left in between. The germline V gene has CDR1 KGHDR and CDR2 SFDVKD. The CDR3 totals 14 residues. CDR3 in DNA: TGTGCCACCAGTGATTCCAGAAACACCGGGGAGCTGTTTTTT. The encoded protein is CATSDSRNTGELFF.

In this sample, this clonotype turned up a few times. The chain uses TRBV7-6 and TRBJ2-2; 9 nucleotides line up with TRBD1. CDR3 length: 14 amino acids. CDR1 and CDR2 from the germline V gene are SGHVS and FNYEAQ. The ends lost 8 bases at V and 2 bases at J; junction bases unmatched: 3. The CDR3, as DNA: TGTGCCAGCGGACAGGGGACTAACACCGGGGAGCTGTTTTTT. Protein: CASGQGTNTGELFF.

Only a few counts were recorded for this clonotype. The rearrangement joins TRBV5-6 to TRBJ2-7; D ambiguous. V was clipped by 4 bases and J by 5 bases, with 10 bases between them. Germline assignment: CDR1 SGHDT and CDR2 YYEEEE. The CDR3 covers 12 residues. The CDR3 sequence is CASSRHFNEQYV. In nucleotides, the CDR3 is TGTGCCAGCAGCCGTCACTTCAACGAGCAGTACGTC.

V is TRBV24-1 and J is TRBJ2-3; 8 nucleotides agree with TRBD2. With V trimmed by 9 bases and J by 2 bases, 9 bases remained unmatched. CDR3 length equals 15 residues. CDR1 and CDR2 (germline): KGHDR, SFDVKD. Here the CDR3 reads CATGGAAGDTDTQYF. The CDR3 DNA follows: TGTGCCACCGGGGGGGCAGCGGGAGACACAGATACGCAGTATTTT.